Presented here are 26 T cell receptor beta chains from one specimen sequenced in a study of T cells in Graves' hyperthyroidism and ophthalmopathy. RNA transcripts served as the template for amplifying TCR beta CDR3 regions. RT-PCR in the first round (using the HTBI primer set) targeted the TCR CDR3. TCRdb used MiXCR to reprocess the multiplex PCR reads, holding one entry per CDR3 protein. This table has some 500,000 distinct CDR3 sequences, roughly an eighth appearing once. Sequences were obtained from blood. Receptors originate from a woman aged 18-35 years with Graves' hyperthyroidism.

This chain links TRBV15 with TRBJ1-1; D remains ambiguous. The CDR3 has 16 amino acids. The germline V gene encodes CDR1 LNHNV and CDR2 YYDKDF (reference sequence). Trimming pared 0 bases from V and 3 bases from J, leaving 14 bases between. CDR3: CATSRDREMGYTEAFF. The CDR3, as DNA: TGTGCCACCAGCAGAGATAGGGAGATGGGCTACACTGAAGCTTTCTTT.

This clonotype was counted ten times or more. This CDR3 is CASSLEGTSGRATDTQYF. The CDR3 DNA reads as TGTGCCAGCAGTTTAGAGGGTACTAGCGGGAGGGCCACAGATACGCAGTATTTT. The chain joins TRBV27 to TRBJ2-3; 13 bases align to TRBD2. Trimming removed 2 bases from V and 2 bases from J; junction bases left unmatched: 7. CDR1 is MNHEY and CDR2 is SMNVEV in the germline V gene (reference sequence). This CDR3 is 18 amino acids long.

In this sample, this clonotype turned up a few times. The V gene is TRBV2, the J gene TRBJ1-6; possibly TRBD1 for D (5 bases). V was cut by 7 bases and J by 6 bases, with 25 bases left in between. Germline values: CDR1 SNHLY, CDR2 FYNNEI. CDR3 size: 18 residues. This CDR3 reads CASTINRADGATNSPLHF. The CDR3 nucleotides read TGTGCCAGCACCATCAACCGAGCCGACGGGGCGACTAATTCACCCCTCCACTTT.

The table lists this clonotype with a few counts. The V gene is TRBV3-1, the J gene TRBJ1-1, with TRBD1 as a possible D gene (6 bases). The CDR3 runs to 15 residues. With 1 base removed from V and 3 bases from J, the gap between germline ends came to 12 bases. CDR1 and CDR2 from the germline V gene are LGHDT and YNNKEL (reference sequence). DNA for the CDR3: TGTGCCAGCAGCCAAGCTAACAGGGCCTACACTGAAGCTTTCTTT. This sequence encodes CASSQANRAYTEAFF.

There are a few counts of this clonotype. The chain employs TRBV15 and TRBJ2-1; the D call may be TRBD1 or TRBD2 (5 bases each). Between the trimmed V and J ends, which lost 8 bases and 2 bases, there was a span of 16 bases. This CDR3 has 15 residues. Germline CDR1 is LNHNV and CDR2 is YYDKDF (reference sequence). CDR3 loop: CATAGLEVAYNEQFF. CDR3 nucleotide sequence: TGTGCCACCGCAGGGTTGGAGGTAGCCTACAATGAGCAGTTCTTC.

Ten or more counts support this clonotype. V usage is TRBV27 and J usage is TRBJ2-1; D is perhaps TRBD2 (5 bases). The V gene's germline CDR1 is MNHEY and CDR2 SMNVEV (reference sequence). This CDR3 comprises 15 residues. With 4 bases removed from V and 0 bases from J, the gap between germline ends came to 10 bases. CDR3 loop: CASSSAVSSYNEQFF. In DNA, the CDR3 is TGTGCCAGCAGTTCAGCGGTTAGCTCCTACAATGAGCAGTTCTTC.

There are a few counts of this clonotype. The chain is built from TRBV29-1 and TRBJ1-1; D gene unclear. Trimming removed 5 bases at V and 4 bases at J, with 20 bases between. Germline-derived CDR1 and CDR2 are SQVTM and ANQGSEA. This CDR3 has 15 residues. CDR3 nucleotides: TGCAGCGTTATTGCCGGGCCTACGATGAGCACTGAAGCTTTCTTT. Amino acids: CSVIAGPTMSTEAFF.

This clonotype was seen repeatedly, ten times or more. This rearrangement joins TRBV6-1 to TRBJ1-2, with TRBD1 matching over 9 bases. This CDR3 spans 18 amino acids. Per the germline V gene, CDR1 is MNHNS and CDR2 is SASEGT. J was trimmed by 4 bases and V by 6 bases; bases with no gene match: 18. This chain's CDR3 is CASSSRWGTGRTGYGYTF. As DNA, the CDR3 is TGTGCCAGCAGCTCCAGATGGGGGACAGGGAGAACCGGCTATGGCTACACCTTC.

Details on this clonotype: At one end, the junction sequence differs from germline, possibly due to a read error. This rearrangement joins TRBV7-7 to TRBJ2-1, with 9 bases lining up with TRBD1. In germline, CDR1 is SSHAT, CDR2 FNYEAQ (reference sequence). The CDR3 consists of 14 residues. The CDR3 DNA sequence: TGTGCTAGCAGCTTAGAACAGGGGGCGGGTGAGCAGTTCTTC. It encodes CASSLEQGAGEQFF.

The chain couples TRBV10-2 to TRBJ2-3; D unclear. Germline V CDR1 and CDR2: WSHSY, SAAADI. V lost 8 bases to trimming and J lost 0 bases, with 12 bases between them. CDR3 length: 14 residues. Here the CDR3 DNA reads TGCGCCAGCCATCTAGGCTCTAGCACAGATACGCAGTATTTT. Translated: CASHLGSSTDTQYF.

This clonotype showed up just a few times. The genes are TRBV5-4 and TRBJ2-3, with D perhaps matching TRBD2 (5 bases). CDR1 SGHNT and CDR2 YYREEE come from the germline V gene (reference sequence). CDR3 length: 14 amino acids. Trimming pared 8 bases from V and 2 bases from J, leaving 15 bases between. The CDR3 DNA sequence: TGTGCCAGTACCCCGGCAGCGGACACAGATACGCAGTATTTT. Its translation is CASTPAADTDTQYF.

CDR3 loop: CATTWGEGRTEAFF. CDR3 bases: TGTGCCACCACGTGGGGCGAGGGGCGGACTGAAGCTTTCTTT. The chain is built from TRBV19 and TRBJ1-1; D possibly corresponds to TRBD1 (5 bases). CDR3 length: 14 amino acids. V dropped 10 bases and J dropped 5 bases, with 20 bases sitting between them. Per germline, CDR1 LNHDA and CDR2 SQIVND (reference sequence). Filled out from reference TRBV19 and TRBJ1-1, the complete variable domain reads DGGITQSPKYLFRKEGQNVTLSCEQNLNHDAMYWYRQDPGQGLRLIYYSQIVNDFQKGDIAEGYSVSREKKESFPLTVTSAQKNPTAFYLCATTWGEGRTEAFFGQGTRLTVV.

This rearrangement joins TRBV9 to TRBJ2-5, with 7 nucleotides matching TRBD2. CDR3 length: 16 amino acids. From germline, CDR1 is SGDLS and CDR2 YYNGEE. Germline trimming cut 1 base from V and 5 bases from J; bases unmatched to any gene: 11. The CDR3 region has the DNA TGTGCCAGCAGCGTATTAGGCGGGAGTGGGGTGGAGACCCAGTACTTC. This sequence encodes CASSVLGGSGVETQYF.

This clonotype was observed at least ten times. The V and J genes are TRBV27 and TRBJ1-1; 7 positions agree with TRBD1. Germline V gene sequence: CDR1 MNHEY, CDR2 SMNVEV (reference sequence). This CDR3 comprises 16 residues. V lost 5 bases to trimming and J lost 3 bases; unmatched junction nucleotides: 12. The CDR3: CASSALTGRTDTEAFF. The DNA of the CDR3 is TGTGCCAGCAGTGCCCTGACAGGGCGAACGGACACTGAAGCTTTCTTT.

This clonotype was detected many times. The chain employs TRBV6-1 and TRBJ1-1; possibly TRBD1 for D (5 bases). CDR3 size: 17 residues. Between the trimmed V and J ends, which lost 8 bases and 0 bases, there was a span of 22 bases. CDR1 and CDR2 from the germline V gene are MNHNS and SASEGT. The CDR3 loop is CASGRRGTVGMNTEAFF. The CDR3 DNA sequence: TGTGCCAGCGGTCGTCGTGGGACCGTGGGAATGAACACTGAAGCTTTCTTT.

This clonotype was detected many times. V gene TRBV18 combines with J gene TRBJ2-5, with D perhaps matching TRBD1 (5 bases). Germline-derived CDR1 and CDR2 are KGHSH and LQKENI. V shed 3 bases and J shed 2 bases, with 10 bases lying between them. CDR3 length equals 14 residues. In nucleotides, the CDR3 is TGTGCCAGCTCACCCCAATACAGGCAAGAGACCCAGTACTTC. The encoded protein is CASSPQYRQETQYF.

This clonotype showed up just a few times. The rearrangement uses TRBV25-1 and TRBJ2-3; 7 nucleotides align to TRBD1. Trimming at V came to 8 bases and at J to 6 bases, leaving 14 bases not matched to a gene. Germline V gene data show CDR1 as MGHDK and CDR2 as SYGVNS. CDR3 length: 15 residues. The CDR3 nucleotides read TGTGCCAGCCGCCCCGCGGACAGGCAAGGTGATACGCAGTATTTT. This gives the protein CASRPADRQGDTQYF. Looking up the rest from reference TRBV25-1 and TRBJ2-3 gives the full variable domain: EADIYQTPRYLVIGTGKKITLECSQTMGHDKMYWYQQDPGMELHLIHYSYGVNSTEKGDLSSESTVSRIRTEHFPLTLESARPSHTSQYLCASRPADRQGDTQYFGPGTRLTVL.

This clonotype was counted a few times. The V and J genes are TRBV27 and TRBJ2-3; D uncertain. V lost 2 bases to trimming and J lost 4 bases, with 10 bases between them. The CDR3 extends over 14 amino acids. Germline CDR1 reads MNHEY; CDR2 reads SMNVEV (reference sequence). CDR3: CASSLAAVADTQYF. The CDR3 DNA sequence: TGTGCCAGCAGTTTAGCGGCGGTAGCAGATACGCAGTATTTT.

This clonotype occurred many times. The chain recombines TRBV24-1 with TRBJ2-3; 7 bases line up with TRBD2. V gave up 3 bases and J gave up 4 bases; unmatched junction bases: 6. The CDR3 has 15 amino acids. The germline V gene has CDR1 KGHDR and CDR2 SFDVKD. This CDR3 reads CATSDAREGADTQYF. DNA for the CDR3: TGTGCCACCAGTGATGCCAGGGAGGGTGCAGATACGCAGTATTTT.

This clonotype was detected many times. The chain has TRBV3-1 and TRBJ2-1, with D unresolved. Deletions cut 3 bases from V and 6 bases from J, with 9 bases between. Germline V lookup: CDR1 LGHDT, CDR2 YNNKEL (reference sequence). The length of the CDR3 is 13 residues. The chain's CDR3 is CASSHQLPNEQFF. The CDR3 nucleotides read TGTGCCAGCAGCCACCAACTACCCAATGAGCAGTTCTTC.

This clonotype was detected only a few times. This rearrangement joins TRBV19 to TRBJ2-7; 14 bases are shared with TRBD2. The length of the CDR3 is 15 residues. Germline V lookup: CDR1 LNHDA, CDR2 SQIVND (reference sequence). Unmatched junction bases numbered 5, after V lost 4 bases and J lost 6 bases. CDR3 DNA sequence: TGTGCCAGTAGTAGGGGACTAGCGGGAGCGGGCGAGCAGTACTTC. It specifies CASSRGLAGAGEQYF.

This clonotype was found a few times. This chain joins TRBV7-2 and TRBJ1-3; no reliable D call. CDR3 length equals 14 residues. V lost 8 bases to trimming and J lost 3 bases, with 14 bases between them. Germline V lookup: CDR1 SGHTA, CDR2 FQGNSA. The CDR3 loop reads CASGSFAVGNTIYF. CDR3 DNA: TGTGCCAGCGGCTCTTTCGCGGTTGGAAACACCATATATTTT.

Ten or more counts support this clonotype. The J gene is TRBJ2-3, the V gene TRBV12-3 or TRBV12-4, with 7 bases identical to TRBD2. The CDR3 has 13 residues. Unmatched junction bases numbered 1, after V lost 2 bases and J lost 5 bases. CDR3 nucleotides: TGTGCCAGCAGTTTAATAGCGGGAGATACGCAGTATTTT. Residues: CASSLIAGDTQYF.

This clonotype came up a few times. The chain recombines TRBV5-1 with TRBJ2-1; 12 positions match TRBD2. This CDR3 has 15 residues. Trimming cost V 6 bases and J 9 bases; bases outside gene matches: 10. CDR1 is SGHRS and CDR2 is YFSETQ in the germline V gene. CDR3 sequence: CASTPGLAGRVEQFF. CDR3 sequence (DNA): TGCGCCAGCACCCCCGGACTAGCGGGGCGGGTTGAGCAGTTCTTC.

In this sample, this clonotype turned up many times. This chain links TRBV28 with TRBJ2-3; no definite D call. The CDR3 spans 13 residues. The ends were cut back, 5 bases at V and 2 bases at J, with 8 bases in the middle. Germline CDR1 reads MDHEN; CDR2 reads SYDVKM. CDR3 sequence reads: CASSDGTTDTQYF. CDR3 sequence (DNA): TGTGCCAGCAGTGACGGAACCACAGATACGCAGTATTTT.

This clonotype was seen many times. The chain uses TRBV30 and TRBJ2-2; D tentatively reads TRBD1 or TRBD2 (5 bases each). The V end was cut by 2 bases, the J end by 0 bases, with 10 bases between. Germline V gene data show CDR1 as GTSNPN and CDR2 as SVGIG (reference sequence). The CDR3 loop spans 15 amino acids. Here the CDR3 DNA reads TGTGCCTGGAGTCGAGGGGTTCCGAACACCGGGGAGCTGTTTTTT. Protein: CAWSRGVPNTGELFF. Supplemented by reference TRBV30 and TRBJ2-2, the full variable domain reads SQTIHQWPATLVQPVGSPLSLECTVEGTSNPNLYWYRQAAGRGLQLLFYSVGIGQISSEVPQNLSASRPQDRQFILSSKKLLLSDSGFYLCAWSRGVPNTGELFFGEGSRLTVL.